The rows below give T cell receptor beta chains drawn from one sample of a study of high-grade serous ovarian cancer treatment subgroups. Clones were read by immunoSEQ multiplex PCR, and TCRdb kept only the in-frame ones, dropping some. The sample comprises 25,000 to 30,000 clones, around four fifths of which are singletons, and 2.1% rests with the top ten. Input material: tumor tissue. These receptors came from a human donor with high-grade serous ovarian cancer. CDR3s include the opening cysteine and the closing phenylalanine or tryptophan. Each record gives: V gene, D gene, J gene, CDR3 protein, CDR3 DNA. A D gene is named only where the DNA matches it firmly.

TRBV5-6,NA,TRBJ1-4,CASSLLGEGGLDEKLFF,TGTGCCAGCAGCTTACTCGGGGAGGGGGGTCTGGATGAAAAACTGTTTTTT
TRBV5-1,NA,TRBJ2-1,CASSWGARSSYNEQFF,TGCGCCAGCAGCTGGGGCGCTCGGAGCTCCTACAATGAGCAGTTCTTC
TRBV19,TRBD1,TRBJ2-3,CASRKRGLTDTQYF,TGTGCCAGTAGAAAGAGGGGGCTGACAGATACGCAGTATTTT
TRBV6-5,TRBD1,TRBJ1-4,CASSTQADRGEKLFF,TGTGCCAGCAGTACCCAGGCGGACAGGGGCGAAAAACTGTTTTTT
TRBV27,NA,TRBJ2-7,CASSFRGGNEQYF,TGTGCCAGCAGTTTTAGGGGGGGAAACGAGCAGTACTTC
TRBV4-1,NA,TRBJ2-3,CASSQEGLISFVDTQYF,TGCGCCAGCAGCCAAGAAGGGCTCATCTCATTCGTGGATACGCAGTATTTT
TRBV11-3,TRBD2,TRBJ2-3,CASSSRGAGGTDTQYF,TGTGCCAGCAGCTCCCGGGGAGCGGGAGGAACAGATACGCAGTATTTT
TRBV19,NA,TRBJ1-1,CASSLQFGSMNTEAFF,TGTGCCAGTAGCTTACAATTCGGGAGTATGAACACTGAAGCTTTCTTT
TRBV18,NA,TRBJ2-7,CASSPPKGGYEQYF,TGTGCCAGCTCACCACCGAAAGGCGGGTACGAGCAGTACTTC
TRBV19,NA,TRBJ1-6,CASSEGHNSPLHF,TGTGCCAGTAGCGAGGGACATAATTCACCCCTCCACTTT
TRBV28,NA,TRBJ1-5,CASSLGGAGNQPQHF,TGTGCCAGCAGTTTAGGGGGGGCGGGCAATCAGCCCCAGCATTTT
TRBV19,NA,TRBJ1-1,CASSRDREGRTEAFF,TGTGCCAGTTCAAGAGACCGGGAGGGTAGGACTGAAGCTTTCTTT
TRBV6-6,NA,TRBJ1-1,CASSYPGTRPTEAFF,TGTGCCAGCAGTTACCCCGGGACAAGACCCACTGAAGCTTTCTTT
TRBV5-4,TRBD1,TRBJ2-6,CASRDRDSGANVLTF,TGTGCCAGTAGGGACAGGGACTCTGGGGCCAACGTCCTGACTTTC
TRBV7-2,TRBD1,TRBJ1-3,CASSAGVRGGSGNTIYF,TGTGCCAGCAGCGCCGGGGTCAGGGGGGGCTCTGGAAACACCATATATTTT
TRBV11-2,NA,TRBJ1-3,CASSSAGTLSGNTIYF,TGTGCCAGCAGCTCGGCCGGGACCCTGTCTGGAAACACCATATATTTT
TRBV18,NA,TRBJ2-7,CASSPRVAGKYEQYF,TGTGCCAGCTCCCCGCGTGTGGCGGGTAAATACGAGCAGTACTTC
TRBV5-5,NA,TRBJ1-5,CASDGPNQPQHF,TGTGCCAGCGATGGACCAAATCAGCCCCAGCATTTT
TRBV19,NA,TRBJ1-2,CASSTERQAFF,TGTGCCAGTAGTACCGAAAGACAGGCGTTCTTC
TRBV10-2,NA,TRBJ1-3,CASSGSRAGNTIYF,TGCGCCAGCAGTGGTTCCAGGGCTGGAAACACCATATATTTT
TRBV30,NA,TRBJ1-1,CASGRGGTEAFF,TGTGCGTCCGGGAGGGGTGGGACTGAAGCTTTCTTT
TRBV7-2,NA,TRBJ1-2,CASTPPPVAYGYTF,TGTGCCAGCACTCCCCCGCCGGTGGCCTATGGCTACACCTTC
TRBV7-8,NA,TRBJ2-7,CASSPSPGTPYEQYF,TGTGCCAGCAGCCCCTCCCCAGGGACTCCTTACGAGCAGTACTTC